Below, 13 T cell receptor beta chains from the same sample are listed, as sequenced in a study of blood T cell repertoires in COVID-19. Using immunoSEQ multiplex PCR, the repertoire was profiled, and TCRdb retains in-frame clones only, with some absent. Of about 280,000 clones in the sample, approximately 86% were seen once. The sample consisted of peripheral blood. The receptors originated from a woman in her forties or fifties who had recovered from COVID-19.

This sequence joins TRBV28 and TRBJ1-5, with 9 positions matching TRBD1. CDR3 size: 14 residues. Germline loops: CDR1 MDHEN, CDR2 SYDVKM. J was trimmed by 6 bases and V by 2 bases; bases with no gene match: 2. The CDR3: CASSLGDRVQPQHF. DNA of the CDR3: TGTGCCAGCAGTTTAGGGGACAGGGTTCAGCCCCAGCATTTT.

V and J are TRBV5-4 and TRBJ1-6, with TRBD1 identical over 7 bases. Germline CDR1 is SGHNT and CDR2 is YYREEE (reference sequence). Unmatched junction bases numbered 3, after V lost 4 bases and J lost 5 bases. The CDR3 loop spans 14 amino acids. The CDR3 nucleotides read TGTGCCAGCAGCCCGGGACAGAATAATTCACCCCTCCACTTT. Translating it yields CASSPGQNNSPLHF.

V and J are TRBV7-8 and TRBJ1-3; D gene ambiguous. This CDR3 contains 15 residues. V lost 1 base to trimming and J lost 4 bases, with 11 bases between them. Germline CDR1 is SGHVS and CDR2 is FQNEAQ. CDR3 protein: CASSLGGALGNTIYF. The DNA for the CDR3 is TGTGCCAGCAGCTTAGGAGGTGCGTTAGGAAACACCATATATTTT.

The rearrangement joins TRBV12-3 or TRBV12-4 to TRBJ1-2, with a weak D call TRBD1 (5 bases). The V end lost 7 bases, the J end lost 8 bases, and 11 bases lay between the germline ends. CDR3 size: 11 residues. CDR3 in amino acids: CASTRGWGYTF. In nucleotides, the CDR3 is TGTGCCAGCACCCGGGGGTGGGGCTACACCTTC.

The rearrangement joins TRBV12-3 or TRBV12-4 to TRBJ1-2, with 12 bases matching TRBD1. The CDR3 has 13 residues. Trimming at V came to 10 bases and at J to 13 bases, leaving 13 bases not matched to a gene. This CDR3 reads CANNNQGQGAVTF. The DNA for the CDR3 is TGTGCCAACAACAATCAGGGACAGGGGGCAGTCACCTTC.

The J gene is TRBJ2-7, the V gene TRBV5-1; perhaps TRBD2 as D (5 bases). Germline V gene sequence: CDR1 SGHRS, CDR2 YFSETQ. Trimming cost V 6 bases and J 4 bases, with 14 bases left between them. The CDR3 spans 13 residues. CDR3 bases: TGCGCCAGCACCCCTCGGGGAAGGTACGAGCAGTACTTC. Translated, it gives CASTPRGRYEQYF.

This rearrangement joins TRBV6-5 to TRBJ1-3; 7 bases agree with TRBD1. Germline CDR1 reads MNHEY; CDR2 reads SVGAGI. The CDR3 is made up of 15 amino acids. V lost 6 bases to trimming and J lost 2 bases; unmatched junction nucleotides: 7. The CDR3 is CASRFNQGAGNTIYF. In nucleotides, the CDR3 is TGTGCCAGCAGATTTAATCAGGGGGCTGGAAACACCATATATTTT.

The chain uses TRBV7-9 and TRBJ1-2; no firm D call. CDR3 length equals 14 residues. With 1 base removed from V and 4 bases from J, the gap between germline ends came to 10 bases. Germline CDR1 is SEHNR and CDR2 is FQNEAQ (reference sequence). The CDR3 nucleotides are TGTGCCAGCAGCTTAGGGGAGGCGTTCTATGGCTACACCTTC. This sequence encodes CASSLGEAFYGYTF.

The chain links TRBV9 to TRBJ1-1, with 7 bases matching TRBD1. Losses at the gene ends were 1 base for V and 5 bases for J; bases not matched to a gene: 17. The CDR3 runs 18 residues. The germline V gene has CDR1 SGDLS and CDR2 YYNGEE. Here the CDR3 reads CASSVSAGQPKWDTEAFF. As DNA, the CDR3 is TGTGCCAGCAGCGTATCGGCGGGACAGCCAAAATGGGATACTGAAGCTTTCTTT.

The chain combines TRBV30 with TRBJ1-5, with 7 positions matching TRBD1. V trimming: 1 base; J trimming: 1 base; junction bases outside the gene matches: 7. CDR1 GTSNPN and CDR2 SVGIG come from the germline V gene (reference sequence). The CDR3 has 16 residues. The CDR3: CAWSGETGRSNQPQHF. The CDR3, as DNA: TGTGCCTGGAGTGGGGAGACAGGGCGAAGCAATCAGCCCCAGCATTTT.

This clone was seen a single time. The V gene is TRBV19, the J gene TRBJ1-1, with a possible D match to TRBD1 (5 bases). Trimming took off 11 bases at V and 2 bases at J, with 21 bases between the two ends. The V gene's germline CDR1 is LNHDA and CDR2 SQIVND (reference sequence). The CDR3 spans 15 residues. CDR3 amino acids: CAGRGRAGGNTEAFF. CDR3 nucleotide sequence: TGTGCCGGGAGGGGCAGGGCGGGAGGAAACACTGAAGCTTTCTTT.

The V and J genes are TRBV7-2 and TRBJ1-1; maybe TRBD1 (6 bases). V shed 6 bases and J shed 4 bases, with 18 bases lying between them. Germline-derived CDR1 and CDR2 are SGHTA and FQGNSA. This CDR3 has 15 amino acids. CDR3 DNA sequence: TGTGCCAGCAGGGATCCATCAACAGGGACCACTGAAGCTTTCTTT. Translated, it gives CASRDPSTGTTEAFF.

V and J are TRBV20-1 and TRBJ2-2; D may be TRBD2 (6 bases). The CDR3 covers 11 residues. CDR1 is DFQATT and CDR2 is SNEGSKA in the germline V gene (reference sequence). V was clipped by 6 bases and J by 6 bases, with 8 bases between them. Written as DNA, the CDR3 is TGCAGTGCCGGCGGGGCCGGGGAGCTGTTTTTT. Translation: CSAGGAGELFF.